What follows are 20 T cell receptor beta chains derived from one specimen sequenced in a study of identical twins. TCRdb called the 5' RACE reads again in MiXCR, with one record for every CDR3 protein. The profile shows fewer than 250,000 distinct CDR3 sequences, approximately 7% of them singletons. This same sample was also taken into another study, of yellow fever vaccine responses in identical twins.

The sequenced material came from memory (CD45RO+) T cells sorted from blood. These receptors were taken from a woman aged 18-29 years in good health.

This clonotype has ten or more counts. This chain uses TRBV3-1 with TRBJ2-1; 7 bases are a match to TRBD2. Germline lookup yields CDR1 LGHDT and CDR2 YNNKEL (reference sequence). CDR3 size: 16 residues. V lost 3 bases to trimming and J lost 6 bases; unmatched junction nucleotides: 11. The CDR3 coding sequence is TGTGCCAGCAGCCATGCCAGCGGGGTCACCGGCAATGAGCAGTTCTTC. It is translated as CASSHASGVTGNEQFF.

The rearrangement uses TRBV6-5 and TRBJ2-1; 7 bases fit TRBD1. Unmatched junction bases numbered 11, after V lost 7 bases and J lost 5 bases. The CDR3 is 15 amino acids. Per the germline V gene, CDR1 is MNHEY and CDR2 is SVGAGI. The CDR3 DNA reads as TGTGCCAGCACTTTACGACAGGGTCGGGACAATGAGCAGTTCTTC. It specifies CASTLRQGRDNEQFF.

This chain uses TRBV5-1 with TRBJ2-7; D is possibly TRBD1 (6 bases). The CDR3 is 14 residues long. The germline V and J ends were trimmed by 2 bases and 4 bases, with 13 bases remaining between them. Germline loops: CDR1 SGHRS, CDR2 YFSETQ. CDR3 sequence reads: CASSFTGTTYEQYF. As DNA, the CDR3 is TGCGCCAGCAGCTTCACCGGGACAACTTACGAGCAGTACTTC.

This clonotype was counted at least ten times. The chain employs TRBV7-9 and TRBJ2-1; 7 bases are a match to TRBD2. Germline CDR1 and CDR2: SEHNR and FQNEAQ (reference sequence). The CDR3 sequence is 16 residues long. J was trimmed by 0 bases and V by 5 bases; bases with no gene match: 7. CDR3 DNA: TGTGCCAGCAGCGGGGGGGGATCGGGCTCCTACAATGAGCAGTTCTTC. Protein product: CASSGGGSGSYNEQFF.

This clonotype showed up just a few times. The chain links TRBV5-1 to TRBJ2-1, with 13 positions matching TRBD2. The trim removed 4 bases at V and 6 bases at J, leaving 7 bases unmatched. Germline CDR1 and CDR2: SGHRS and YFSETQ. CDR3 length equals 16 residues. CDR3 sequence reads: CASSATTSGRANEQFF. For the CDR3, the DNA is TGCGCCAGCAGCGCGACAACTAGCGGGAGGGCCAATGAGCAGTTCTTC.

V is TRBV10-1 and J is TRBJ2-1; 8 bases match TRBD2. Germline V gene data show CDR1 as WNHNN and CDR2 as SYGVQD (reference sequence). V lost 3 bases to trimming and J lost 5 bases; unmatched junction nucleotides: 6. This CDR3 region has 15 residues. The CDR3 loop reads CASSEPGGLNNEQFF. The CDR3 region has the DNA TGCGCCAGCAGTGAACCGGGAGGGCTGAACAATGAGCAGTTCTTC.

The chain employs TRBV6-6 and TRBJ2-1; 12 bases map to TRBD2. The length of the CDR3 is 17 residues. Germline assignment: CDR1 MNHNY and CDR2 SVGAGI (reference sequence). V lost 6 bases and J lost 5; bases outside the gene matches: 11. The DNA for the CDR3 is TGTGCCAGCAGGTGGGGGACTAGCGGGCCAATGGACAATGAGCAGTTCTTC. It codes for CASRWGTSGPMDNEQFF.

This clonotype was counted at least ten times. V usage is TRBV7-6 and J usage is TRBJ2-1, with TRBD2 identical over 8 bases. The length of the CDR3 is 17 residues. The V and J ends lost 5 bases and 0 bases, in that order; junction bases with no gene match: 9. Germline loops: CDR1 SGHVS, CDR2 FNYEAQ. The CDR3 loop reads CASSPSTSGSSYNEQFF. CDR3 nucleotide sequence: TGTGCCAGCAGCCCCAGTACAAGCGGGAGCTCCTACAATGAGCAGTTCTTC.

The chain carries TRBV3-1 and TRBJ2-1; 9 bases map to TRBD2. CDR3 length equals 17 residues. Germline V gene lookup returns CDR1 LGHDT and CDR2 YNNKEL (reference sequence). The junction had 14 bases not matched to a gene; V was cut back by 5 bases and J by 6 bases. The CDR3 region has the DNA TGTGCCAGCAGCAAAAACATCGCGGGAGGGCCCGGCAATGAGCAGTTCTTC. Amino acids: CASSKNIAGGPGNEQFF.

This clonotype was detected a few times. The chain has TRBV12-3 or TRBV12-4 and TRBJ1-2; possibly TRBD1 for D (5 bases). Trimming removed 1 base from V and 5 bases from J, with 14 bases in between. CDR3 length equals 15 residues. CDR3 protein: CASSLGGRGSYGYTF. The CDR3, as DNA: TGTGCCAGCAGTTTAGGGGGAAGGGGCTCTTATGGCTACACCTTC.

This clonotype was picked up a small number of times. This chain links TRBV12-3 or TRBV12-4 with TRBJ2-7; D might be TRBD1 (6 bases). The ends were cut back, 5 bases at V and 3 bases at J, with 17 bases in the middle. CDR3 length: 15 amino acids. In nucleotides, the CDR3 is TGTGCCAGCAGTCGCCCTGACAGGATGAACTACGAGCAGTACTTC. Translated, it gives CASSRPDRMNYEQYF.

This clonotype has only a few counts. The V gene is TRBV10-3, the J gene TRBJ2-7; D is undetermined. Between the trimmed V and J ends, which lost 10 bases and 3 bases, there was a span of 13 bases. Germline loops: CDR1 ENHRY, CDR2 SYGVKD. The CDR3 extends over 12 amino acids. The CDR3 sequence is CATSQIFYEQYV. CDR3 DNA sequence: TGTGCCACCTCACAGATTTTCTACGAGCAGTACGTC.

The rearrangement joins TRBV7-9 to TRBJ2-5, with D perhaps given as TRBD1 or TRBD2 (6 bases each). The CDR3 covers 14 residues. The ends were cut back, 5 bases at V and 5 bases at J, with 15 bases in the middle. Germline-derived CDR1 and CDR2 are SEHNR and FQNEAQ (reference sequence). The CDR3: CASSALTGGETQYF. The CDR3, as DNA: TGTGCCAGCAGCGCATTGACAGGAGGGGAGACCCAGTACTTC.

This clonotype was picked up many times. The chain combines TRBV13 with TRBJ2-3, with a possible D match to TRBD2 (5 bases). Germline-derived CDR1 and CDR2 are PRHDT and FYEKMQ (reference sequence). CDR3 length equals 16 residues. V lost 5 bases and J lost 2, with 17 bases in between. Here the CDR3 reads CASSPSDWKFTDTQYF. CDR3 sequence (DNA): TGTGCCAGCAGCCCCTCGGACTGGAAATTCACAGATACGCAGTATTTT.

This clonotype was seen a few times. DNA of the CDR3: TGTGCCATCAGTGACCAGGGGGGAAACTATGGCTACACCTTC. It specifies CAISDQGGNYGYTF. The chain carries TRBV10-3 and TRBJ1-2, with 7 bases lining up with TRBD1. V shed 3 bases, J shed 2 bases, and the junction held 3 bases outside the gene matches. The germline V gene has CDR1 ENHRY and CDR2 SYGVKD. The CDR3 extends over 14 amino acids.

This chain connects TRBV5-1 to TRBJ2-1; 7 bases fit TRBD2. The V and J ends lost 4 bases and 6 bases, in that order; junction bases with no gene match: 13. In germline, CDR1 is SGHRS, CDR2 YFSETQ. The CDR3 extends over 16 amino acids. CDR3 amino acids: CASSMREGPISNEQFF. The CDR3 bases are TGCGCCAGCAGCATGAGGGAGGGCCCGATAAGCAATGAGCAGTTCTTC.

The genes are TRBV3-1 and TRBJ1-2, with D maybe TRBD1 (5 bases). V was pared by 1 base and J by 7 bases, with 16 bases between. Germline values: CDR1 LGHDT, CDR2 YNNKEL (reference sequence). The CDR3 has 15 residues. CDR3 coding DNA: TGTGCCAGCAGCCAAGGTTTGGCAGGGTTAGGTGGCTACACCTTC. Protein: CASSQGLAGLGGYTF.

This clonotype was seen only a few times. The gene calls are TRBV28 and TRBJ2-2, with D uncertain. CDR3 length equals 15 residues. Germline assignment: CDR1 MDHEN and CDR2 SYDVKM. V was shortened by 4 bases and J by 7 bases, with 16 bases between the two germline ends. For the CDR3, the DNA is TGTGCCAGCAGTTCCTCCCCCCAGCTCTTCGGGGAGCTGTTTTTT. This gives the protein CASSSSPQLFGELFF.

The chain is built from TRBV6-5 and TRBJ1-5; D perhaps matches TRBD1 (6 bases). The CDR3 runs 14 residues. The V and J ends lost 2 bases and 6 bases respectively, with 11 bases between them. The germline gives CDR1 MNHEY, CDR2 SVGAGI. This CDR3 is CASSYGGRGQPQHF. CDR3 nucleotides: TGTGCCAGCAGTTACGGAGGCAGGGGTCAGCCCCAGCATTTT.

The chain recombines TRBV15 with TRBJ2-2, with D possibly TRBD1 on 7 matching bases. CDR1 and CDR2 from the germline V gene are LNHNV and YYDKDF (reference sequence). The CDR3 length is 15 residues. Trimming removed 4 bases from V and 7 bases from J, with 16 bases in between. The chain's CDR3 is CATSTLGGGGGELFF. For the CDR3, the DNA is TGTGCCACCAGCACTCTAGGAGGGGGCGGCGGGGAGCTGTTTTTT. The full variable domain, in which reference TRBV15 and TRBJ2-2 provide the parts outside the CDR3, is DAMVIQNPRYQVTQFGKPVTLSCSQTLNHNVMYWYQQKSSQAPKLLFHYYDKDFNNEADTPDNFQSRRPNTSFCFLDIRSPGLGDTAMYLCATSTLGGGGGELFFGEGSRLTVL.